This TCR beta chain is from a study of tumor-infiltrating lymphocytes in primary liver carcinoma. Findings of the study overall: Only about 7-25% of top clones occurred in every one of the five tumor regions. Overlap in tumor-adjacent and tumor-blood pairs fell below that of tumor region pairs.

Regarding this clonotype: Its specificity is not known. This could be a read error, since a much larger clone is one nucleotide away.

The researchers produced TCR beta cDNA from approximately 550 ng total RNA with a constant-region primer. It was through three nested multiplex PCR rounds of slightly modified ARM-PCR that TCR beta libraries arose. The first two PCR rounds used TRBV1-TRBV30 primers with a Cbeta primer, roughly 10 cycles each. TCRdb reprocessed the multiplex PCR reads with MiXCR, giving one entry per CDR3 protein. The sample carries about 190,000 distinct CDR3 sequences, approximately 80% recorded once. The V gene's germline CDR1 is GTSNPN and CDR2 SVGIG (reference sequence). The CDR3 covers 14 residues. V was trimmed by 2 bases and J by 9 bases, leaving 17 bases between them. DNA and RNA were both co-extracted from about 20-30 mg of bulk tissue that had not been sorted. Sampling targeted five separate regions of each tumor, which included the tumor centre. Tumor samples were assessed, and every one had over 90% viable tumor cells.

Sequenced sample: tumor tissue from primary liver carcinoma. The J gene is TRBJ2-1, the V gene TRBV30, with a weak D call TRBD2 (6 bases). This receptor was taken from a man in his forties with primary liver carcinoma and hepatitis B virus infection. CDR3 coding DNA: TGTGCCTGGAGTCCATACCTGGGGGGTAGTGAGCAGTTCTTC. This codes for CAWSPYLGGSEQFF.